The 24 T cell receptor beta chains reported below all come from one sample, sequenced in a study of blood T cell repertoires in COVID-19. TCRdb keeps only in-frame clones here, not all; method: immunoSEQ multiplex PCR. Here the sample spans around 290,000 clones, roughly 90% being singletons. The sequenced sample was peripheral blood. The origin of the receptors is an older woman with COVID-19, enrolled during active disease.

The rearrangement links TRBV7-2 to TRBJ1-5; D is possibly TRBD1 (6 bases). The germline V gene has CDR1 SGHTA and CDR2 FQGNSA. V was trimmed by 1 base and J by 6 bases, leaving 16 bases between them. This CDR3 is 16 amino acids long. The CDR3 sequence: CASSLVSGGASQPQHF. CDR3 DNA: TGTGCCAGCAGCTTAGTATCGGGGGGCGCTTCTCAGCCCCAGCATTTT.

In its sample, this clone was seen once. The chain recombines TRBV4-1 with TRBJ1-2, with D tentatively TRBD1 (6 bases). The CDR3 covers 15 residues. Germline loops: CDR1 MGHRA, CDR2 YSYEKL. The V and J ends lost 3 bases and 8 bases respectively, with 19 bases between them. Here the CDR3 reads CASSQGGSDRYGYTF. As DNA, the CDR3 is TGCGCCAGCAGCCAGGGAGGGTCCGACAGGTACGGCTACACCTTC.

The chain links TRBV13 to TRBJ1-1, with D possibly TRBD1 on 6 matching bases. Trimming removed 3 bases from V and 5 bases from J, with 16 bases in between. The germline gives CDR1 PRHDT, CDR2 FYEKMQ (reference sequence). This CDR3 has 15 residues. The CDR3 spells CASSFLGGAETEAFF. The DNA of the CDR3 is TGTGCCAGCAGCTTTCTCGGGGGGGCTGAGACTGAAGCTTTCTTT.

This chain uses TRBV13 with TRBJ2-5; 7 bases line up with TRBD2. CDR3 length: 14 residues. The germline gives CDR1 PRHDT, CDR2 FYEKMQ (reference sequence). Unmatched junction bases numbered 7, after V lost 4 bases and J lost 5 bases. This chain's CDR3 is CASSYGGREETQYF. The CDR3 DNA follows: TGTGCCAGCAGCTATGGCGGGCGGGAGGAGACCCAGTACTTC.

V is TRBV28 and J is TRBJ2-7; D remains ambiguous. V shed 5 bases and J shed 0 bases, with 11 bases lying between them. The germline V gene has CDR1 MDHEN and CDR2 SYDVKM. This CDR3 comprises 14 residues. The CDR3 DNA follows: TGTGCCAGCAGTCTCATAGCCCCCTCCTACGAGCAGTACTTC. Translation: CASSLIAPSYEQYF.

The gene calls are TRBV30 and TRBJ1-1, with TRBD1 matching over 12 bases. The CDR3 spans 12 residues. CDR1 is GTSNPN, CDR2 SVGIG, per germline (reference sequence). The ends lost 5 bases at V and 8 bases at J; junction bases unmatched: 3. CDR3 protein: CAWGTGGGEAFF. For the CDR3, the DNA is TGTGCCTGGGGGACAGGGGGCGGAGAAGCTTTCTTT.

The gene calls are TRBV19 and TRBJ1-2; 7 positions agree with TRBD1. Germline V gene sequence: CDR1 LNHDA, CDR2 SQIVND (reference sequence). V was clipped by 4 bases and J by 2 bases; unmatched bases: 4. The length of the CDR3 is 14 residues. The CDR3 loop is CASSKPGQNYGYTF. CDR3 DNA sequence: TGTGCCAGTAGTAAACCGGGACAGAACTATGGCTACACCTTC.

The CDR3 DNA is TGTGCCAGCAGTTTTGCGGGATTAACCGGGGAGCTGTTTTTT. Residues: CASSFAGLTGELFF. V and J are TRBV27 and TRBJ2-2, with D maybe TRBD2 (6 bases). The CDR3 has 14 residues. Germline CDR1 is MNHEY and CDR2 is SMNVEV (reference sequence). Trimming pared 3 bases from V and 5 bases from J, leaving 10 bases between.

Comments on this clone: Since a much larger clone is just one base distant, this may be a read error. The chain has TRBV4-1 and TRBJ2-2; 14 bases line up with TRBD2. This CDR3 has 19 amino acids. The germline V gene encodes CDR1 MGHRA and CDR2 YSYEKL. CDR3 coding DNA: TGCGCCCGCAGCCAAGAGAGACTAGCGGGGGGGCGGGACACCGGGGAGCTGTTTTTT. This translates into CARSQERLAGGRDTGELFF.

A note on this clone: One end of the junction fails to match germline, which may point to a read error. The chain combines TRBV5-1 with TRBJ2-7, with TRBD1 matching over 7 bases. Germline V gene sequence: CDR1 SGHRS, CDR2 YFSETQ. This CDR3 is built from 13 residues. CDR3 nucleotide sequence: TGCGTCAGCAGCACCGGGACAGTGAGCGAGCAGTACTTC. Translated: CVSSTGTVSEQYF.

This clone was recorded only once. The V gene is TRBV19, the J gene TRBJ1-4, with 9 bases lining up with TRBD1. The CDR3 contains 15 residues. V was pared by 8 bases and J by 5 bases, with 9 bases of the junction left unmatched. The germline V gene encodes CDR1 LNHDA and CDR2 SQIVND (reference sequence). CDR3 DNA sequence: TGTGCCAGTGCCCTACAGGGGGCTCGGAATGAAAAACTGTTTTTT. This sequence encodes CASALQGARNEKLFF.

The J gene is TRBJ2-5, the V gene TRBV3-1 (or the pseudogene TRBV3-2), with D maybe TRBD1 (6 bases). The V gene lost 4 bases and the J gene lost 2 bases, with 11 bases spanning the gap. Germline V gives CDR1 LGHDT, CDR2 YNNKEL (reference sequence). This CDR3 contains 14 residues. The CDR3 DNA sequence: TGTGCCAGCAGCCTCACGGACAGACAAGAGACCCAGTACTTC. It encodes CASSLTDRQETQYF.

This clone was detected once. The gene calls are TRBV27 and TRBJ2-7, with 9 bases lining up with TRBD1. The germline V gene has CDR1 MNHEY and CDR2 SMNVEV (reference sequence). The CDR3 totals 16 residues. Trimming removed 0 bases from V and 4 bases from J; junction bases left unmatched: 7. DNA of the CDR3: TGTGCCAGCAGTTTATCACAGGGGGCGAGAGGATACGAGCAGTACTTC. Protein sequence: CASSLSQGARGYEQYF.

This chain links TRBV5-8 with TRBJ1-5; maybe TRBD1 (6 bases). The germline V gene encodes CDR1 SGHTS and CDR2 YDEGEE. V was shortened by 1 base and J by 0 bases, with 11 bases between the two germline ends. The CDR3 is made up of 16 amino acids. The CDR3 nucleotides are TGTGCCAGCAGCTTGTTGGCAGGGGTTAGCAATCAGCCCCAGCATTTT. Protein sequence: CASSLLAGVSNQPQHF.

V and J are TRBV13 and TRBJ2-1; 7 bases fit TRBD1. Germline CDR1 is PRHDT and CDR2 is FYEKMQ (reference sequence). Losses at the gene ends were 1 base for V and 9 bases for J; bases not matched to a gene: 12. This CDR3 is built from 16 residues. CDR3: CASSLEEAGGTSEQFF. The CDR3 coding sequence is TGTGCCAGCAGCTTAGAAGAGGCAGGGGGTACTAGTGAGCAGTTCTTC.

V and J are TRBV19 and TRBJ2-2, with 10 bases identical to TRBD1. The germline CDR1 and CDR2 sequences are LNHDA and SQIVND (reference sequence). Germline trimming cut 8 bases from V and 4 bases from J; bases unmatched to any gene: 4. CDR3 length: 14 amino acids. Here the CDR3 DNA reads TGTGCCAGTGACAGGGGGCAGAGCACCGGGGAGCTGTTTTTT. Amino acids: CASDRGQSTGELFF. The full variable domain, with the rest looked up from reference TRBV19 and TRBJ2-2, is DGGITQSPKYLFRKEGQNVTLSCEQNLNHDAMYWYRQDPGQGLRLIYYSQIVNDFQKGDIAEGYSVSREKKESFPLTVTSAQKNPTAFYLCASDRGQSTGELFFGEGSRLTVL.

As regards this clone: Germline is not matched at one junction end, which may reflect a read error. CDR3 DNA: TGCGCCAGCACCTTGGGACACCCTAATAATTCACCCCTCCACTTT. As protein: CASTLGHPNNSPLHF. The chain employs TRBV5-1 and TRBJ1-6, with a tentative D call TRBD1 (6 bases). There are 15 residues in the CDR3. The germline CDR1 and CDR2 sequences are SGHRS and YFSETQ. The complete variable domain, with remaining parts taken from reference TRBV5-1 and TRBJ1-6, reads KAGVTQTPRYLIKTRGQQVTLSCSPISGHRSVSWYQQTPGQGLQFLFEYFSETQRNKGNFPGRFSGRQFSNSRSEMNVSTLELGDSALYLCASTLGHPNNSPLHFGNGTRLTVT.

The chain links TRBV7-2 to TRBJ1-1; D ambiguous. The CDR3 extends over 14 amino acids. Per the germline V gene, CDR1 is SGHTA and CDR2 is FQGNSA. The ends were cut back, 1 base at V and 1 base at J, with 7 bases in the middle. CDR3 sequence reads: CASSLGAANTEAFF. CDR3 nucleotide sequence: TGTGCCAGCAGCTTAGGGGCCGCGAACACTGAAGCTTTCTTT.

The chain has TRBV15 and TRBJ2-5; 8 nucleotides line up with TRBD1. CDR3 length equals 14 residues. CDR1 is LNHNV and CDR2 is YYDKDF in the germline V gene (reference sequence). J lost 6 bases, V lost 0 bases, and 3 bases had no gene match. The CDR3 nucleotides are TGTGCCACCAGCAGAGATGGACAGGGACAGACCCAGTACTTC. Its translation: CATSRDGQGQTQYF.

The V call is TRBV5-1, the J call TRBJ2-3; a weak D match, TRBD2 (7 bases). This CDR3 has 17 residues. V was shortened by 4 bases and J by 0 bases, with 18 bases between the two germline ends. Germline loops: CDR1 SGHRS, CDR2 YFSETQ. In DNA, the CDR3 is TGCGCCAGCAGCACCGCTCGGGGGGCAACTAGCACAGATACGCAGTATTTT. Its protein product is CASSTARGATSTDTQYF.

CDR3 nucleotides: TGTGCCAGCAGTCCCCCGGGTTCGGAGACCCAGTACTTC. It yields the protein CASSPPGSETQYF. J is TRBJ2-5 and V is TRBV6-5, with D hard to call. V was trimmed by 5 bases and J by 5 bases, leaving 12 bases between them. Looked up from germline, CDR1 is MNHEY and CDR2 is SVGAGI. The length of the CDR3 is 13 residues.

The chain joins TRBV5-4 to TRBJ2-2; 7 positions agree with TRBD1. V lost 4 bases and J lost 4; bases outside the gene matches: 7. Germline CDR1 and CDR2: SGHNT and YYREEE (reference sequence). The CDR3 length is 15 residues. This CDR3 is CASSDDRAVTGELFF. DNA of the CDR3: TGTGCCAGCAGCGACGACAGGGCGGTCACCGGGGAGCTGTTTTTT.

The J gene is TRBJ2-1, the V gene TRBV2, with a possible D match to TRBD2 (6 bases). Germline assignment: CDR1 SNHLY and CDR2 FYNNEI. Between the trimmed V and J ends, which lost 5 bases and 7 bases, there was a span of 15 bases. The CDR3 totals 14 residues. The CDR3 coding sequence is TGTGCCAGCAGTACGGCAGGCGGGATTAATGAGCAGTTCTTC. It is translated as CASSTAGGINEQFF.

The chain employs TRBV30 and TRBJ2-1, with 13 bases that match TRBD2. The CDR3 totals 14 residues. V shed 3 bases, J shed 9 bases, and the junction held 5 bases outside the gene matches. Germline CDR1 and CDR2: GTSNPN and SVGIG (reference sequence). The CDR3 region has the DNA TGTGCCTGGAGCCCTACTAGCGGGGGGGGTGAGCAGTTCTTC. This codes for CAWSPTSGGGEQFF.